This TCR beta chain was obtained from a study of graft-versus-host responses after intestinal transplantation (dated by TCRdb to the early 2020s). Broadly, across the study: The transplants that recipients received were multivisceral, liver-intestinal, or isolated intestinal. Of the 20 to 30 intestinal transplant recipients enrolled in the cohort, one of whom was a retransplant, 3 patients without pretransplant specimens were excluded. Rather than being sequenced by the commercial service, samples from a few later patients were sequenced in-house on an Illumina MiSeq and processed with MiXCR. Donor T cell macrochimerism was defined as a peak of at least 4% donor T cells among recipient peripheral blood mononuclear cells. To identify alloreactive clones, pre-transplant mixed lymphocyte reaction products were sequenced and then compared with unstimulated pre-transplant donor and recipient T cells. After intestinal transplantation, graft-versus-host and host-versus-graft alloreactive T cell clones in the graft, circulation and bone marrow were tracked using bulk TCR-beta CDR3 sequencing. Every recipient was given anti-thymocyte globulin induction, then maintenance tacrolimus and steroids for 3 to 4 years.

Library method: the immunoSEQ multiplex PCR assay. Adaptive Biotechnologies carried out high-throughput TCR-beta CDR3 sequencing of genomic DNA for most patients. The authors' analysis ran thus. Adaptive's ImmunoSEQ software supplied the TCR sequencing data for 15 to 20 patients, while MiXCR and VDJtools were used to process a few other patients. CDR3 nucleotide sequences shared between donor and recipient were removed because the origin of such sequences could not be assigned. To be classed as alloreactive, a clone needed at least 2-fold expansion over unstimulated cells and a minimum CFSE-low frequency of 0.002% (template counts) or 0.001% (read counts). Mappable clones were those detected in sequenced pre-transplant spleen, lymph node, or MLR CFSE-low populations of the donor or recipient. The cumulative frequency of alloreactive clones was calculated as a percentage of all sequences, weighted by copy number. TCRdb stores this immuneACCESS table with in-frame sequences only. Part of the clones is absent; in the studies checked, under half of the shortfall reflects unresolved V genes, and no reason is known for the rest. The V and J calls and clone size are taken from that table; D and trimming were inferred from the DNA. A total of 40,000 or so clones appear in this sample, 93% of them only once. About 3.6% of the sample lies in the top ten.

Only one count was recorded for this clone. Its antigen target is currently unknown. One base away there is no much larger clone; base qualities are not given. In the first month after transplant, blood samples were collected up to 4 times, and after that at least monthly when available. Inclusive of the bounding cysteine and phenylalanine, the CDR3 is 14 residues long. Only the CDR3 DNA is retained, 42 bases long and in frame from the first base. Taken from the germline V gene (reference sequence), the CDR1 and CDR2 loops are LNHDA and SQIVND. Trimming leaves V shorter by 7 bases and J shorter by 5 bases, with the junction holding 5 bases beyond the gene matches. The paper's findings and limits, for the study overall: GvH clones were detected in recipient bone marrow, and some appeared earlier in ileal mucosa or blood, consistent with an intestinal mucosal origin. In the allografts of patients with donor T cell macrochimerism, GvH to HvG T cell clonal ratios were high. Early after transplant, declines in HvG clones were associated with peak levels of circulating GvH clones. Conclusions were limited by the relatively low number and heterogeneity of intestinal transplant patients.

The TCR comes from a human patient who received an intestinal transplant, so some T cells may come from the graft donor. The rearranged segments are TRBV19 and TRBJ2-7; 13 central nucleotides agree with TRBD2. Material: PBMCs, obtained 734 days after intestinal transplantation. The CDR3 sequence is CASTGLAGVDEQYF. The DNA reads as follows: TGTGCCAGTACTGGACTAGCGGGAGTTGACGAGCAGTACTTC.